A single sample is the source of the 29 T cell receptor beta chains below, sequenced in a study of blood T cell repertoires in COVID-19. The repertoire was sequenced with immunoSEQ multiplex PCR; TCRdb's copy has only in-frame clones and lacks some. The table lists 200,000 to 250,000 clones, approximately 84% of them singletons, with around 1% in the top ten. Sequenced material: peripheral blood. All receptors derive from a man aged 40-49 years with acute or convalescent COVID-19.

The chain uses TRBV6-1 and TRBJ1-2; 9 bases map to TRBD1. J lost 3 bases, V lost 3 bases, and 5 bases had no gene match. The CDR3 totals 15 residues. In germline, CDR1 is MNHNS, CDR2 SASEGT. For the CDR3, the DNA is TGTGCCAGCAGTGACACAGGGGGCAGAGACTATGGCTACACCTTC. The encoded protein is CASSDTGGRDYGYTF.

V gene TRBV7-3 combines with J gene TRBJ2-7, with 8 bases lining up with TRBD1. The CDR3 contains 14 residues. V dropped 2 bases and J dropped 1; count of bases not matched to a gene: 1. The V gene's germline CDR1 is SGHTA and CDR2 FQGTGA. The CDR3 DNA reads TGTGCCAGCAGCTTACACAGGGGGTCCTACGAGCAGTACTTC. Translation gives CASSLHRGSYEQYF.

V gene TRBV6-1 combines with J gene TRBJ1-2; D is unclear. The CDR3 runs to 16 residues. CDR1 MNHNS and CDR2 SASEGT come from the germline V gene. The V end was cut by 2 bases, the J end by 0 bases, with 13 bases between. The CDR3 spells CASSELVSRANYGYTF. The CDR3 DNA reads TGTGCCAGCAGTGAACTTGTGTCAAGAGCTAACTATGGCTACACCTTC.

The V and J genes are TRBV20-1 and TRBJ1-4; D unresolved. Germline CDR1 DFQATT, CDR2 SNEGSKA (reference sequence). The ends were cut back, 3 bases at V and 2 bases at J, with 16 bases in the middle. This CDR3 contains 16 residues. CDR3 nucleotides: TGCAGTGCTAGTAAAGTCACGGGTGCCACTAATGAAAAACTGTTTTTT. Translated: CSASKVTGATNEKLFF.

This clone was detected ten times or more. One end of the junction fails to match germline, which may point to a read error. This chain connects TRBV2 to TRBJ1-1; D is perhaps TRBD1 (5 bases). Germline CDR1 and CDR2: SNHLY and FYNNEI. This CDR3 is built from 12 residues. The CDR3 loop reads CASTEGSRSLPF. The CDR3 DNA reads TGTGCCAGCACGGAGGGGTCAAGGAGCCTACCCTTT.

This chain links TRBV5-4 with TRBJ2-3; a weak D match, TRBD1 (6 bases). The CDR3 extends over 14 amino acids. Trimming removed 5 bases at V and 2 bases at J, with 12 bases between. The germline V gene encodes CDR1 SGHNT and CDR2 YYREEE (reference sequence). The CDR3 DNA reads TGTGCCAGCAGACCCAGGACAGTCACAGATACGCAGTATTTT. Translating it yields CASRPRTVTDTQYF.

The CDR3 DNA sequence: TGTGCCAGTAGTGCTCGGGACAGGGGAGGGATCAATCAGCCCCAGCATTTT. Encoded protein: CASSARDRGGINQPQHF. The chain recombines TRBV19 with TRBJ1-5; 10 bases are a match to TRBD1. V was pared by 5 bases and J by 3 bases, with 10 bases of the junction left unmatched. This CDR3 has 17 residues. Germline loops: CDR1 LNHDA, CDR2 SQIVND (reference sequence).

This chain joins TRBV4-2 and TRBJ1-3; no definite D call. From germline, CDR1 is LGHNA and CDR2 YNFKEQ. The CDR3 consists of 14 residues. Trimming removed 4 bases at V and 5 bases at J, with 12 bases between. CDR3 coding DNA: TGTGCCAGCAGCCCCATTACGGGGAGAAACACCATATATTTT. Its translation: CASSPITGRNTIYF.

The table lists this clone with a few counts. This rearrangement joins TRBV5-1 to TRBJ1-1; D gene ambiguous. This CDR3 has 13 amino acids. Trimming pared 2 bases from V and 5 bases from J, leaving 10 bases between. Germline V gene lookup returns CDR1 SGHRS and CDR2 YFSETQ. DNA of the CDR3: TGCGCCAGCAGCTTCTCGCCGACTACTGAAGCTTTCTTT. Its protein product is CASSFSPTTEAFF. Complete variable domain (other parts from reference TRBV5-1 and TRBJ1-1): KAGVTQTPRYLIKTRGQQVTLSCSPISGHRSVSWYQQTPGQGLQFLFEYFSETQRNKGNFPGRFSGRQFSNSRSEMNVSTLELGDSALYLCASSFSPTTEAFFGQGTRLTVV.

V and J are TRBV27 and TRBJ1-1; no clear D. CDR3 size: 14 residues. Germline values: CDR1 MNHEY, CDR2 SMNVEV (reference sequence). V shed 6 bases and J shed 0 bases, with 11 bases lying between them. The DNA for the CDR3 is TGTGCCAGCAGCCAGACACCAATGAACACTGAAGCTTTCTTT. This codes for CASSQTPMNTEAFF.

A remark on this clone: This same CDR3 is encoded by further DNA sequences in the sample. V gene TRBV5-1 combines with J gene TRBJ1-1; 8 bases agree with TRBD1. The V gene's germline CDR1 is SGHRS and CDR2 YFSETQ. CDR3 length: 13 residues. The J segment lost 5 bases and the V segment lost 4 bases, leaving 4 bases of the junction unmatched. The CDR3 loop is CASSAGGPTEAFF. CDR3 coding DNA: TGCGCCAGCAGCGCAGGGGGCCCGACTGAAGCTTTCTTT.

The CDR3 loop is CASSRREGHIGGYTF. For the CDR3, the DNA is TGTGCCAGCAGCCGTCGGGAGGGACATATCGGGGGCTACACCTTC. The chain carries TRBV21-1 and TRBJ1-2. TRBV21-1 is a listed pseudogene. This CDR3 has 15 amino acids.

The V call is TRBV6-1, the J call TRBJ1-1; no firm D call. Germline CDR1 reads MNHNS; CDR2 reads SASEGT. The germline V and J ends were trimmed by 3 bases and 7 bases, with 15 bases remaining between them. CDR3 length: 14 residues. The CDR3 sequence is CASSDLGRGREAFF. The CDR3 coding sequence is TGTGCCAGCAGTGATCTGGGAAGAGGGCGTGAAGCTTTCTTT.

The chain couples TRBV5-1 to TRBJ1-3, with D hard to call. Germline V gene sequence: CDR1 SGHRS, CDR2 YFSETQ. This CDR3 spans 17 amino acids. With 0 bases removed from V and 7 bases from J, the gap between germline ends came to 20 bases. The CDR3, as DNA: TGCGCCAGCAGCTTGGCCGAGGGCCACCTACAAGGGAACACCATATATTTT. Translation: CASSLAEGHLQGNTIYF.

This clone was detected a few times. This sequence joins TRBV7-2 and TRBJ2-1, with 8 bases matching TRBD2. The germline gives CDR1 SGHTA, CDR2 FQGNSA. This CDR3 has 15 residues. J lost 8 bases, V lost 2 bases, and 8 bases had no gene match. DNA for the CDR3: TGTGCCAGCAGCTTATCGGGGGGGCCAGGGTATGAGCAGTTCTTC. This gives the protein CASSLSGGPGYEQFF.

This clone was counted only a few times. The V gene is TRBV18, the J gene TRBJ1-2; TRBD1 aligns across 9 bases. The germline V gene encodes CDR1 KGHSH and CDR2 LQKENI. The CDR3 is 17 residues long. The J segment lost 6 bases and the V segment lost 2 bases, leaving 13 bases of the junction unmatched. The CDR3 reads CASSPSGQGYSKDGYTF. In nucleotides, the CDR3 is TGTGCCAGCTCACCATCGGGACAGGGATATTCAAAGGATGGCTACACCTTC.

The CDR3 spells CASSQQGNTEAFF. The CDR3 DNA is TGTGCCAGCAGCCAACAGGGGAACACTGAAGCTTTCTTT. The V gene is TRBV7-3, the J gene TRBJ1-1; maybe TRBD1 (6 bases). V gave up 5 bases and J gave up 1 base, with 8 bases separating them. Germline lookup yields CDR1 SGHTA and CDR2 FQGTGA. The CDR3 consists of 13 residues.

The chain links TRBV18 to TRBJ1-1; 12 bases match TRBD1. CDR1 is KGHSH and CDR2 is LQKENI in the germline V gene. The ends lost 5 bases at V and 7 bases at J; junction bases unmatched: 5. The CDR3 consists of 14 residues. The CDR3 bases are TGTGCCAGCTCATCGGGACAGGGGGCCGATGAAGCTTTCTTT. Its protein product is CASSSGQGADEAFF. The variable domain in full, completed from reference TRBV18 and TRBJ1-1, reads NAGVMQNPRHLVRRRGQEARLRCSPMKGHSHVYWYRQLPEEGLKFMVYLQKENIIDESGMPKERFSAEFPKEGPSILRIQQVVRGDSAAYFCASSSGQGADEAFFGQGTRLTVV.

J is TRBJ1-5 and V is TRBV4-2, with D perhaps matching TRBD1 (5 bases). Germline CDR1 reads LGHNA; CDR2 reads YNFKEQ. V was cut by 1 base and J by 8 bases, with 9 bases left in between. The CDR3 covers 13 residues. CDR3 in amino acids: CASSQGGSKPQHF. The CDR3 coding sequence is TGTGCCAGCAGCCAAGGGGGCAGTAAGCCCCAGCATTTT.

The chain employs TRBV6-6 and TRBJ1-4; 8 bases line up with TRBD1. CDR3 length equals 15 residues. CDR1 is MNHNY, CDR2 SVGAGI, per germline (reference sequence). With V trimmed by 6 bases and J by 8 bases, 11 bases remained unmatched. CDR3 sequence (DNA): TGTGCCAGCAGCCTGACAGGGGCCCCCGGGGAAAAACTGTTTTTT. It codes for CASSLTGAPGEKLFF.

The V call is TRBV25-1, the J call TRBJ2-5; tentative D call: TRBD2 (6 bases). Germline CDR1 MGHDK, CDR2 SYGVNS. The V gene lost 6 bases and the J gene lost 5 bases, with 13 bases spanning the gap. CDR3 length: 13 residues. The CDR3 sequence: CASRGWEEETQYF. CDR3 DNA: TGTGCCAGCAGGGGGTGGGAGGAGGAGACCCAGTACTTC.

This clone is a singleton in its sample. V usage is TRBV7-2 and J usage is TRBJ2-3, with D hard to call. Germline V gives CDR1 SGHTA, CDR2 FQGNSA. Trimming cost V 5 bases and J 10 bases, with 16 bases left between them. The CDR3 is 13 residues long. CDR3 DNA sequence: TGTGCCAGCAGCATCACGCTGCTAGGTGCGCAGTATTTT. Translated, it gives CASSITLLGAQYF.

The gene calls are TRBV11-2 and TRBJ2-2; TRBD2 is a possible D gene (6 bases). This CDR3 is 15 amino acids long. Germline assignment: CDR1 SGHAT and CDR2 FQNNGV. Trimming shortened V by 5 bases and J by 0 bases, and 10 bases separated the two germline ends. The DNA of the CDR3 is TGTGCCAGCAGCCCGGGGGACGCGAACACCGGGGAGCTGTTTTTT. As protein: CASSPGDANTGELFF.

About this clone itself: The germline gene is not matched at one end of the junction; a read error may be the cause. The J gene is TRBJ2-7, the V gene TRBV5-1; D remains ambiguous. Germline CDR1 and CDR2: SGHRS and YFSETQ. CDR3 length: 12 residues. For the CDR3, the DNA is TGCGCCAGCAACTTGGAGTCGGGCGAGCAGTACTTC. Encoded protein: CASNLESGEQYF.

This rearrangement joins TRBV9 to TRBJ2-7, with a possible D match to TRBD2 (6 bases). Germline CDR1 and CDR2: SGDLS and YYNGEE. The germline V and J ends were trimmed by 0 bases and 2 bases, with 9 bases remaining between them. The CDR3 contains 14 residues. The CDR3 reads CASSVAGEAYEQYF. In nucleotides, the CDR3 is TGTGCCAGCAGCGTAGCTGGGGAGGCCTACGAGCAGTACTTC.

This chain links TRBV5-1 with TRBJ1-2; the match to TRBD1 covers 8 bases. Germline values: CDR1 SGHRS, CDR2 YFSETQ. The CDR3 extends over 14 amino acids. V lost 4 bases and J lost 8; bases outside the gene matches: 10. CDR3 in DNA: TGCGCCAGCAGCCAGGCGGGACAGGCCAAAGGCTACACCTTC. It translates to CASSQAGQAKGYTF.

The chain employs TRBV6-1 and TRBJ1-5; D uncertain. Germline CDR1 and CDR2: MNHNS and SASEGT. V lost 4 bases and J 0 bases, leaving 13 bases between the germline ends. The CDR3 runs to 16 residues. CDR3 DNA sequence: TGTGCCAGCAGTGTTTCGCAAGCCCGTAGCAATCAGCCCCAGCATTTT. This translates into CASSVSQARSNQPQHF.

DNA for the CDR3: TGCGCCAGCAGGGCGGGACAGGGCTACAATGAGCAGTTCTTC. Amino acids: CASRAGQGYNEQFF. The chain is built from TRBV5-1 and TRBJ2-1; 9 nucleotides line up with TRBD1. CDR3 length equals 14 residues. The junction had 3 bases not matched to a gene; V was cut back by 5 bases and J by 3 bases. Germline CDR1 SGHRS, CDR2 YFSETQ.

The chain is built from TRBV20-1 and TRBJ1-1, with D unresolved. CDR1 is DFQATT, CDR2 SNEGSKA, per germline (reference sequence). V shed 4 bases and J shed 8 bases, with 5 bases lying between them. The CDR3 is 9 residues long. CDR3 residues: CSAMAEAFF. In DNA, the CDR3 is TGCAGTGCTATGGCAGAAGCTTTCTTT.